This section outlines one TCR beta chain sequence together with its context. Its matching antigen is unknown. The sample belongs to a study of a mutant IDH1 vaccine in newly diagnosed glioma. As for the study in general: Patients received eight vaccinations in weeks 1, 3, 5, 7, 11, 15, 19, 23. The start of vaccination came 4-6 weeks after radiotherapy alone, or with temozolomide cycles. Notes on the study in general: There seemed to be no relation between pseudoprogression and changes in top peripheral T cell clonotypes.

The V end lost 11 bases, the J end lost 0 bases, and 12 bases lay between the germline ends. The CDR3 runs to 13 residues. CDR1 is MNHNS, CDR2 SASEGT, per germline. Generated by immunoSEQ multiplex PCR, the TCRdb table keeps only in-frame clones and is missing some. This repertoire shows tens of thousands of clones, around three quarters found once; its top ten account for just over 8%. This sample's time point: week 11, during vaccination. The investigators gave 300 ug of mutant IDH1 20-mer peptide in each vaccine dose, together with topical imiquimod. Newly diagnosed WHO grade 3 or 4 IDH1-mutant, ATRX-lost astrocytomas were identified in the donors.

Specimen: PBMCs, collected from a glioma patient whose treatment included an IDH1 peptide vaccine. The clonotype originates from a man in his forties or fifties with glioma. The chain employs TRBV6-1 and TRBJ2-3; possible D gene TRBD1, 5 bases. The CDR3 DNA follows: TGTGCCGGGGCGGAAAGGAGCACAGATACGCAGTATTTT. The encoded protein is CAGAERSTDTQYF.